Presented here are 20 T cell receptor beta chains from one specimen sequenced in a study of T cell clonotyping in hematopoietic cell transplantation. Data came from immunoSEQ multiplex PCR; TCRdb stores just in-frame clones and leaves some out. The sample carries about 16,000 clones, 80% to 90% recorded once. Sequences were obtained from peripheral blood mononuclear cells. These receptors were taken from a woman in her forties in good health. Some clones in this sample may be carry-over from other donors' samples.

The genes are TRBV28 and TRBJ2-7, with TRBD1 matching 9 bases. This CDR3 is built from 14 residues. The germline V gene encodes CDR1 MDHEN and CDR2 SYDVKM. Trimming at V came to 4 bases and at J to 2 bases, leaving 3 bases not matched to a gene. The CDR3 region is CASSSGQGPYEQYF. The CDR3 DNA reads TGTGCCAGCAGTTCCGGACAGGGGCCCTACGAGCAGTACTTC. Variable domain in full (rest from reference TRBV28 and TRBJ2-7): DVKVTQSSRYLVKRTGEKVFLECVQDMDHENMFWYRQDPGLGLRLIYFSYDVKMKEKGDIPEGYSVSREKKERFSLILESASTNQTSMYLCASSSGQGPYEQYFGPGTRLTVT.

The genes are TRBV19 and TRBJ2-2; 7 bases align to TRBD2. Germline CDR1 reads LNHDA; CDR2 reads SQIVND (reference sequence). The V gene end was trimmed by 1 base and the J gene end by 6 bases; junction bases not matched to a gene: 5. This CDR3 contains 15 residues. CDR3 amino acids: CASSIGGRAAGELFF. DNA for the CDR3: TGTGCCAGTAGTATAGGGGGGAGGGCCGCCGGGGAGCTGTTTTTT. Using reference TRBV19 and TRBJ2-2 for the parts outside the CDR3, the full variable domain is DGGITQSPKYLFRKEGQNVTLSCEQNLNHDAMYWYRQDPGQGLRLIYYSQIVNDFQKGDIAEGYSVSREKKESFPLTVTSAQKNPTAFYLCASSIGGRAAGELFFGEGSRLTVL.

Here the CDR3 DNA reads TGTGCCAGCAGCCAAGGAACTAGCGGAATGACCTACAATGAGCAGTTCTTC. This codes for CASSQGTSGMTYNEQFF. This chain links TRBV14 with TRBJ2-1, with 8 bases matching TRBD2. CDR1 is SGHDN, CDR2 FVKESK, per germline. Trimming removed 1 base from V and 2 bases from J; junction bases left unmatched: 7. The CDR3 length is 17 residues.

The chain combines TRBV4-2 with TRBJ2-3; 7 bases map to TRBD2. Trimming removed 4 bases from V and 2 bases from J; junction bases left unmatched: 0. Germline V gene lookup returns CDR1 LGHNA and CDR2 YNFKEQ. This CDR3 has 13 amino acids. In DNA, the CDR3 is TGTGCCAGCAGCCGACTAGCCACAGATACGCAGTATTTT. Amino acids: CASSRLATDTQYF.

The chain recombines TRBV7-2 with TRBJ2-2; no firm D call. The germline V gene has CDR1 SGHTA and CDR2 FQGNSA. V lost 5 bases, J lost 2 bases, and 12 bases lay in between. The CDR3 is 15 residues long. The CDR3 DNA reads as TGTGCCAGCAGCCGTGGTCCTGCCAACACCGGGGAGCTGTTTTTT. Translating it yields CASSRGPANTGELFF.

The chain uses TRBV19 and TRBJ1-5, with D unclear. CDR1 is LNHDA and CDR2 is SQIVND in the germline V gene (reference sequence). With 3 bases removed from V and 6 bases from J, the gap between germline ends came to 6 bases. The CDR3 length is 12 residues. DNA of the CDR3: TGTGCCAGTAGTATCGGCGTTCAGCCCCAGCATTTT. As protein: CASSIGVQPQHF.

The rearrangement uses TRBV6-5 and TRBJ2-5; 7 bases are shared with TRBD1. Germline CDR1 MNHEY, CDR2 SVGAGI. V lost 2 bases, J lost 2 bases, and 5 bases stayed unmatched. The CDR3 contains 15 residues. CDR3 sequence (DNA): TGTGCCAGCAGTTACGGGACAGCCAGGCAAGAGACCCAGTACTTC. Translating gives CASSYGTARQETQYF.

The CDR3 DNA is TGTGCCAGCAGCTTAGTTCCTAGCGGGAAAAAAAGCGAGCAGTACTTC. Translated: CASSLVPSGKKSEQYF. The gene calls are TRBV7-2 and TRBJ2-7; TRBD2 agrees at 9 bases. The junction had 10 bases not matched to a gene; V was cut back by 1 base and J by 6 bases. The germline CDR1 and CDR2 sequences are SGHTA and FQGNSA. CDR3 length: 16 amino acids.

The V call is TRBV30, the J call TRBJ1-2, with a tentative D call TRBD1 (6 bases). V shed 3 bases and J shed 5 bases, with 19 bases lying between them. The germline V gene has CDR1 GTSNPN and CDR2 SVGIG (reference sequence). CDR3 size: 15 residues. Here the CDR3 reads CAWRVQGLVRYGYTF. Written as DNA, the CDR3 is TGTGCCTGGAGGGTACAGGGTTTAGTTCGGTATGGCTACACCTTC. Based on the CDR3 plus reference TRBV30 and TRBJ1-2, the full variable domain is SQTIHQWPATLVQPVGSPLSLECTVEGTSNPNLYWYRQAAGRGLQLLFYSVGIGQISSEVPQNLSASRPQDRQFILSSKKLLLSDSGFYLCAWRVQGLVRYGYTFGSGTRLTVV.

This clone came up once. The V gene is TRBV4-2, the J gene TRBJ1-1; 7 positions match TRBD1. This CDR3 contains 15 residues. From germline, CDR1 is LGHNA and CDR2 YNFKEQ. The J segment lost 5 bases and the V segment lost 4 bases, leaving 10 bases of the junction unmatched. CDR3: CASSPLTGKITEAFF. CDR3 bases: TGTGCCAGCAGCCCCCTGACAGGGAAAATAACTGAAGCTTTCTTT.

This clone was detected once. The chain couples TRBV7-2 to TRBJ2-7; 7 nucleotides align to TRBD2. V lost 4 bases and J lost 9; bases outside the gene matches: 12. CDR1 is SGHTA and CDR2 is FQGNSA in the germline V gene. There are 14 residues in the CDR3. The CDR3 region is CASSSPGPWGGQYF. CDR3 DNA sequence: TGTGCCAGCAGCTCCCCAGGCCCATGGGGGGGGCAGTACTTC.

V is TRBV30 and J is TRBJ1-1, with 10 bases that match TRBD1. Germline CDR1 GTSNPN, CDR2 SVGIG (reference sequence). The length of the CDR3 is 14 residues. V was clipped by 6 bases and J by 5 bases; unmatched bases: 9. Here the CDR3 reads CACTGGQGRTEAFF. The CDR3 DNA follows: TGTGCCTGCACGGGGGGACAGGGGCGGACTGAAGCTTTCTTT.

This chain connects TRBV15 to TRBJ1-4; tentatively, D is TRBD1 (5 bases). V was trimmed by 1 base and J by 8 bases, leaving 17 bases between them. This CDR3 spans 16 amino acids. Germline V lookup: CDR1 LNHNV, CDR2 YYDKDF (reference sequence). CDR3: CATSRGWEGREEKLFF. Written as DNA, the CDR3 is TGTGCCACCAGCAGAGGGTGGGAGGGGAGAGAAGAAAAACTGTTTTTT.

The chain is built from TRBV27 and TRBJ2-2; TRBD1 is a possible D gene (5 bases). CDR3 length: 15 amino acids. In germline, CDR1 is MNHEY, CDR2 SMNVEV (reference sequence). V was trimmed by 8 bases and J by 0 bases, leaving 13 bases between them. The CDR3 loop is CASLGHRSNTGELFF. The CDR3 DNA is TGTGCCAGCCTCGGACACCGGTCGAACACCGGGGAGCTGTTTTTT.

The CDR3 DNA follows: TGTGCCAGCAGCCACATAAGACTAACACGGCAGTACTTC. This gives the protein CASSHIRLTRQYF. The V call is TRBV7-2, the J call TRBJ2-7; D might be TRBD2 (5 bases). V was trimmed by 5 bases and J by 9 bases, leaving 17 bases between them. Per the germline V gene, CDR1 is SGHTA and CDR2 is FQGNSA. CDR3 length: 13 residues.

This clone was seen more than once but under ten times. The rearrangement uses TRBV18 and TRBJ1-2; the D is unclear. V lost 0 bases and J lost 2, with 4 bases in between. The CDR3 runs to 13 residues. CDR1 and CDR2 from the germline V gene are KGHSH and LQKENI. DNA of the CDR3: TGTGCCAGCTCACCACCTGCGAACTATGGCTACACCTTC. Amino acids: CASSPPANYGYTF. The complete variable domain, with remaining parts taken from reference TRBV18 and TRBJ1-2, reads NAGVMQNPRHLVRRRGQEARLRCSPMKGHSHVYWYRQLPEEGLKFMVYLQKENIIDESGMPKERFSAEFPKEGPSILRIQQVVRGDSAAYFCASSPPANYGYTFGSGTRLTVV.

CDR3 residues: CASSQVGYSYEQYF. CDR3 DNA: TGTGCCAGCAGTCAGGTCGGCTATAGCTACGAGCAGTACTTC. The V and J genes are TRBV4-2 and TRBJ2-7; D unresolved. CDR3 size: 14 residues. The V and J ends lost 6 bases and 3 bases respectively, with 15 bases between them. The germline CDR1 and CDR2 sequences are LGHNA and YNFKEQ.

The rearrangement uses TRBV29-1 and TRBJ2-1; D might be TRBD1 (6 bases). Germline V gene lookup returns CDR1 SQVTM and CDR2 ANQGSEA. CDR3 length: 10 residues. V shed 4 bases and J shed 10 bases, with 8 bases lying between them. In nucleotides, the CDR3 is TGCAGCGTTGGGACAGCCGAGCAGTTCTTC. It is translated as CSVGTAEQFF.

The CDR3 loop is CASSLFVTAGANVLTF. CDR3 coding DNA: TGTGCCAGCAGTTTATTTGTGACAGCGGGGGCCAACGTCCTGACTTTC. This chain connects TRBV27 to TRBJ2-6; D might be TRBD1 (5 bases). Trimming left V 1 base short and J 4 bases short, with 11 bases between. This CDR3 has 16 amino acids. The V gene's germline CDR1 is MNHEY and CDR2 SMNVEV (reference sequence).

The rearrangement uses TRBV7-2 and TRBJ1-5; tentative D call: TRBD1 (5 bases). CDR3 size: 14 residues. CDR1 SGHTA and CDR2 FQGNSA come from the germline V gene. V lost 1 base and J lost 4, with 8 bases in between. CDR3 residues: CASSLDRTNQPQHF. CDR3 DNA: TGTGCCAGCAGCTTAGACAGGACGAATCAGCCCCAGCATTTT. The full variable domain, with the rest looked up from reference TRBV7-2 and TRBJ1-5, is GAGVSQSPSNKVTEKGKDVELRCDPISGHTALYWYRQSLGQGLEFLIYFQGNSAPDKSGLPSDRFSAERTGGSVSTLTIQRTQQEDSAVYLCASSLDRTNQPQHFGDGTRLSIL.